What follows are 18 T cell receptor beta chains derived from one specimen sequenced in a study of glioma-infiltrating T cells. Using RNA template, CDR3s of TCR alpha and beta were amplified with iRepertoire arm-PCR. Each CDR3 protein is one row after TCRdb ran MiXCR on the multiplex PCR reads. Seen here are roughly 100,000 distinct CDR3 sequences, around 28% observed once, and the top ten hold 40% to 45%. The specimen was glioma tissue, nonneoplastic brain tissue, or PBMCs (not recorded which). Every receptor here comes from a human donor with low-grade glioma or glioblastoma, undergoing nonglioma brain surgery, or in good health (not recorded which).

In this sample, this clonotype is medium-sized. CDR3 sequence reads: CASSQDVGTRNQPQHF. CDR3 DNA sequence: TGCGCCAGCAGCCAAGACGTCGGGACTCGGAATCAGCCCCAGCATTTT. This chain connects TRBV4-3 to TRBJ1-5; possible D gene TRBD1, 5 bases. V lost 0 bases and J 4 bases, leaving 13 bases between the germline ends. The CDR3 length is 16 residues. Germline V gene lookup returns CDR1 LGHNA and CDR2 YSLEER.

V gene TRBV19 combines with J gene TRBJ1-4; the match to TRBD1 covers 8 bases. V shed 5 bases and J 7 bases; nucleotides not matched to a gene: 9. CDR3 length equals 15 residues. In germline, CDR1 is LNHDA, CDR2 SQIVND (reference sequence). The CDR3 DNA reads TGTGCCAGTAGTTTAAGGACAGGGAGGACTGAAAAACTGTTTTTT. Residues: CASSLRTGRTEKLFF.

This clonotype was seen many times. The chain carries TRBV27 and TRBJ1-2; D may be TRBD1 (5 bases). The V gene's germline CDR1 is MNHEY and CDR2 SMNVEV (reference sequence). There are 15 residues in the CDR3. Trimming shortened V by 8 bases and J by 8 bases, and 24 bases separated the two germline ends. The CDR3 here is CASGLHITGTLGYTF. The CDR3 DNA is TGTGCCAGCGGGCTTCACATCACCGGGACCCTAGGCTACACCTTC.

This clonotype showed up just a few times. A single base separates this from a much larger clone, so it may be a read error. V gene TRBV4-3 combines with J gene TRBJ2-3, with D uncertain. V was trimmed by 1 base and J by 5 bases, leaving 10 bases between them. CDR1 and CDR2 from the germline V gene are LGHNA and YSLEER. The CDR3 covers 14 residues. CDR3 in amino acids: CASSQGGHQDTQYF. The CDR3 nucleotides read TGCGCCAGCAGCCAAGGAGGCCACCAAGATACGCAGTATTTT.

This chain joins TRBV6-2 or TRBV6-3 and TRBJ2-7; the D gene could be TRBD1 or TRBD2 (5 bases each). V lost 2 bases and J lost 5, with 13 bases in between. This CDR3 spans 14 amino acids. Germline CDR1 is MNHEY and CDR2 is SVGEGT. The CDR3 bases are TGTGCCAGCAGTTACGTGGGGGACCCTAACGAGCAGTACTTC. Translating it yields CASSYVGDPNEQYF.

Ten or more counts support this clonotype. The chain has TRBV6-1 and TRBJ2-1, with 10 bases lining up with TRBD2. J was trimmed by 4 bases and V by 6 bases; bases with no gene match: 6. This CDR3 is 15 amino acids long. Germline loops: CDR1 MNHNS, CDR2 SASEGT. CDR3 residues: CASRDSGGPYNEQFF. The CDR3 nucleotides are TGTGCCAGCAGAGATAGCGGGGGGCCATACAATGAGCAGTTCTTC.

The CDR3 here is CASSFPRYTQTGSNQPQHF. The CDR3 coding sequence is TGTGCCAGCAGTTTCCCGAGATACACCCAAACAGGAAGCAATCAGCCCCAGCATTTT. This chain joins TRBV6-9 and TRBJ1-5, with D possibly matching TRBD1 (5 bases). Deletions cut 4 bases from V and 1 base from J, with 23 bases between. The length of the CDR3 is 19 residues. Germline V gives CDR1 MNHGY, CDR2 SVAAGI.

V gene TRBV30 combines with J gene TRBJ1-1; D not resolved. The CDR3 is 12 amino acids. Germline loops: CDR1 GTSNPN, CDR2 SVGIG (reference sequence). Trimming shortened V by 6 bases and J by 1 base, and 9 bases separated the two germline ends. CDR3 sequence (DNA): TGTGCCTGCACCTCAACGAACACTGAAGCTTTCTTT. Translation gives CACTSTNTEAFF.

This clonotype was recorded a few times. This may stem from a read error, because a much larger clone lies one nucleotide away. This chain connects TRBV20-1 to TRBJ2-7; a weak D match, TRBD1 (5 bases). Germline CDR1 DFQATT, CDR2 SNEGSKA (reference sequence). The CDR3 consists of 14 residues. The V and J ends lost 1 base and 2 bases respectively, with 12 bases between them. The CDR3 DNA sequence: TGCAGTGCTAGAGGGGTGGTACAGGCCTACGAGCAGTACTTC. The encoded protein is CSARGVVQAYEQYF.

This clonotype was observed many times. This chain uses TRBV19 with TRBJ2-1, with 7 bases identical to TRBD2. The J segment lost 10 bases and the V segment lost 9 bases, leaving 9 bases of the junction unmatched. CDR1 is LNHDA, CDR2 SQIVND, per germline (reference sequence). The CDR3 runs 12 residues. CDR3 sequence reads: CASGLVLSEQFF. The DNA of the CDR3 is TGTGCCAGCGGACTAGTTTTGAGCGAGCAGTTCTTC. The entire variable domain, with the rest obtained from reference TRBV19 and TRBJ2-1, is as follows: DGGITQSPKYLFRKEGQNVTLSCEQNLNHDAMYWYRQDPGQGLRLIYYSQIVNDFQKGDIAEGYSVSREKKESFPLTVTSAQKNPTAFYLCASGLVLSEQFFGPGTRLTVL.

This clonotype appeared many times. J is TRBJ1-1 and V is TRBV7-6; possible D gene TRBD1, 6 bases. CDR1 is SGHVS, CDR2 FNYEAQ, per germline. The CDR3 length is 14 residues. Trimming removed 4 bases from V and 2 bases from J, with 11 bases in between. CDR3 residues: CASSSRGGNTEAFF. The CDR3 DNA reads as TGTGCCAGCAGCTCTAGGGGGGGCAACACTGAAGCTTTCTTT.

This clonotype was observed many times. The V gene is TRBV6-1, the J gene TRBJ2-5, with D tentatively TRBD1 (6 bases). Trimming cost V 8 bases and J 4 bases, with 17 bases left between them. The V gene's germline CDR1 is MNHNS and CDR2 SASEGT. The CDR3 has 14 amino acids. DNA for the CDR3: TGTGCCAGCCTGCCCTCAGGGGCAGCAGAGACCCAGTACTTC. Its translation: CASLPSGAAETQYF.

This clonotype occurred many times. This chain joins TRBV19 and TRBJ2-3; D might be TRBD1 (5 bases). The germline gives CDR1 LNHDA, CDR2 SQIVND (reference sequence). Trimming cost V 6 bases and J 4 bases, with 8 bases left between them. This CDR3 has 12 residues. The CDR3 loop is CASSSRADTQYF. CDR3 nucleotide sequence: TGTGCCAGTAGCTCCAGGGCAGATACGCAGTATTTT.

Regarding this clonotype: The junction differs from germline at one of its ends, possibly a read error. The chain joins TRBV12-3 or TRBV12-4 to TRBJ2-7, with 7 bases matching TRBD1. This CDR3 contains 14 residues. The CDR3 reads CASSPWDRAYGQYF. The CDR3 DNA follows: TGTGCCAGCAGTCCCTGGGACAGAGCCTACGGGCAGTACTTC.

CDR3 loop: CATSGNRGLSRETQYF. The DNA for the CDR3 is TGTGCCACCAGTGGAAACAGGGGGCTGTCACGAGAGACCCAGTACTTC. This chain uses TRBV24-1 with TRBJ2-5; 9 nucleotides line up with TRBD1. The junction had 10 bases not matched to a gene; V was cut back by 5 bases and J by 4 bases. The germline V gene has CDR1 KGHDR and CDR2 SFDVKD. CDR3 size: 16 residues.

The chain couples TRBV6-6 to TRBJ2-3; possibly TRBD2 for D (6 bases). Germline CDR1 is MNHNY and CDR2 is SVGAGI (reference sequence). Between the trimmed V and J ends, which lost 6 bases and 3 bases, there was a span of 13 bases. This CDR3 contains 14 residues. The CDR3 nucleotides are TGTGCCAGCAGCCTCTTAGGGACTACAGATACGCAGTATTTT. Translated, it gives CASSLLGTTDTQYF.

Comment on this clonotype: The germline gene is not matched at one end of the junction; a read error may be the cause. The chain links TRBV7-3 to TRBJ2-7; D is uncertain. This CDR3 region has 14 residues. The germline V gene has CDR1 SGHTA and CDR2 FQGTGA. This CDR3 is CASSFRDGTYERYF. Written as DNA, the CDR3 is TGTGCCAGCAGCTTCAGAGACGGCACCTACGAGCGGTACTTC.

This clonotype was seen a handful of times. The V call is TRBV5-4, the J call TRBJ2-7; TRBD2 agrees at 8 bases. Germline V gene sequence: CDR1 SGHNT, CDR2 YYREEE (reference sequence). V was clipped by 9 bases and J by 2 bases; unmatched bases: 4. CDR3 length equals 12 residues. The CDR3 loop reads CATHGGAYEQYF. CDR3 in DNA: TGTGCCACCCACGGGGGGGCCTACGAGCAGTACTTC.